Listed below are T cell receptor beta chains from one sample, sequenced in a study of early T cells in non-severe SARS-CoV-2 infection. TCRdb itself ran the 5' RACE reads through MiXCR, one entry per CDR3 protein. The table has about 90,000 distinct CDR3 sequences, approximately 14% seen once. The sequencing input was whole blood. These receptors originate from an adult who was a healthcare worker with PCR-confirmed SARS-CoV-2 infection or an uninfected control (not recorded which). The conserved cysteine and the conserved F or W are not part of the CDR3 here. Each record gives: CDR3 protein, V gene, J gene.

CDR3: ASTMTGELF
V: TRBV19
J: TRBJ2-2

CDR3: STSGPMNTEAF
V: TRBV29-1
J: TRBJ1-1

CDR3: ASSPNLPGQGADEQY
V: TRBV19
J: TRBJ2-7

CDR3: SVVGGANTGELF
V: TRBV29-1
J: TRBJ2-2

CDR3: SASSWAGQSYGYT
V: TRBV29-1
J: TRBJ1-2

CDR3: ASSRDRGEQY
V: TRBV6-5
J: TRBJ2-7

CDR3: ASSMAIGGTGELF
V: TRBV27
J: TRBJ2-2

CDR3: ASSLAYLGQLNTEAF
V: TRBV7-9
J: TRBJ1-1

CDR3: ASSFSGLEAF
V: TRBV12-3/TRBV12-4
J: TRBJ1-1

CDR3: ASSPSGGRTEAF
V: TRBV14
J: TRBJ1-1

CDR3: ASRGLALEQY
V: TRBV27
J: TRBJ2-7

CDR3: ASSYSAGTEAF
V: TRBV6-5
J: TRBJ1-1

CDR3: ASSPPAPPETQY
V: TRBV18
J: TRBJ2-5

CDR3: SAAWARGSNTQY
V: TRBV20-1
J: TRBJ2-3

CDR3: ASSRQRRGWETQY
V: TRBV6-5
J: TRBJ2-5

CDR3: SVGRMNTEAF
V: TRBV29-1
J: TRBJ1-1

CDR3: ASRLPGTSGRGEQF
V: TRBV12-3/TRBV12-4
J: TRBJ2-1

CDR3: ASSLWTSGRANEQF
V: TRBV27
J: TRBJ2-1

CDR3: ASSWGGRANTIY
V: TRBV5-4
J: TRBJ1-3

CDR3: ASSLVGGEQF
V: TRBV5-4
J: TRBJ2-1

CDR3: ASSQGGSEQY
V: TRBV4-2
J: TRBJ2-7

CDR3: VSSVDGGLEQY
V: TRBV9
J: TRBJ2-7

CDR3: ASSVGRLAGGNEQF
V: TRBV6-1
J: TRBJ2-1

CDR3: ASTWTGGDDTQY
V: TRBV18
J: TRBJ2-3

CDR3: ASSTGTGAYEQY
V: TRBV5-1
J: TRBJ2-7

CDR3: ASSSTGYEAF
V: TRBV11-2
J: TRBJ1-1

CDR3: ASSEYRTGIYGYT
V: TRBV6-1
J: TRBJ1-2

CDR3: ASSYRGISYNEQF
V: TRBV12-3/TRBV12-4
J: TRBJ2-1

CDR3: ASSPSSNYGYT
V: TRBV18
J: TRBJ1-2

CDR3: ATSRAQSTGELF
V: TRBV15
J: TRBJ2-2

CDR3: ASSSSWDNEQF
V: TRBV7-9
J: TRBJ2-1

CDR3: ASSLRDFGSYEQY
V: TRBV7-9
J: TRBJ2-7

CDR3: ATSRGRGYNEQF
V: TRBV5-5
J: TRBJ2-1

CDR3: ASRGGRGEFSYNEQF
V: TRBV3-1
J: TRBJ2-1

CDR3: ATSRQGDTEAF
V: TRBV24-1
J: TRBJ1-1

CDR3: ASSQEAGGVISNTGELF
V: TRBV3-1
J: TRBJ2-2

CDR3: SGFPGATEAF
V: TRBV20-1
J: TRBJ1-1

CDR3: ASSVGGGRAYEQY
V: TRBV9
J: TRBJ2-7

CDR3: ASSLINEQY
V: TRBV7-9
J: TRBJ2-7

CDR3: ASSYTEGKTQY
V: TRBV7-3
J: TRBJ2-5

CDR3: ASSPRTRGFYEQY
V: TRBV27
J: TRBJ2-7

CDR3: ASSYSFGRRGETQY
V: TRBV6-5
J: TRBJ2-5

CDR3: ASSLREGSYNSPLH
V: TRBV6-6
J: TRBJ1-6

CDR3: ASSSTAMNTEAF
V: TRBV12-3/TRBV12-4
J: TRBJ1-1

CDR3: ASSRPGEQY
V: TRBV7-2
J: TRBJ2-7

CDR3: ASSYDSSNTEAF
V: TRBV6-5
J: TRBJ1-1

CDR3: ASSYWGGREQY
V: TRBV6-2/TRBV6-3
J: TRBJ2-7

CDR3: ASRVQEEQF
V: TRBV28
J: TRBJ2-1

CDR3: SVVGGRDIQY
V: TRBV29-1
J: TRBJ2-4

CDR3: ASSEAVAEMNYGYT
V: TRBV6-1
J: TRBJ1-2

CDR3: ASSSNRGRTEAF
V: TRBV5-1
J: TRBJ1-1

CDR3: SVGGRGRDGTGELF
V: TRBV29-1
J: TRBJ2-2